This TCR beta chain was identified in a study of CD8+ T cells in alopecia areata listed by TCRdb under 2018. Regarding the study in general: Treated patients were enrolled in an open-label pilot trial of oral tofacitinib, 5 to 10 mg twice daily, for moderate-to-severe alopecia areata. Scalp clonality was compared among normal scalp (n=4), patchy alopecia areata scalp (n=8), and alopecia totalis/universalis scalp (n=8). Scalp tissue and sorted CD4+ and CD8+ peripheral blood T cells from patchy and totalis/universalis alopecia areata patients and from healthy controls were covered by human TCRbeta sequencing. For the treated patients, the SALT score, which quantifies what percentage of scalp surface area is affected, served as the measure of disease severity. Patients stayed on tofacitinib for 6 to 18 months and then had 6 months of follow-up off drug so that delayed response and recurrence could be assessed. TCRbeta CDR3 regions were amplified by immunoSEQ multiplex PCR with 35 Vbeta forward and 13 Jbeta reverse primers. In both human patients and the C3H/HeJ mouse model, the study applied high-throughput TCRbeta sequencing to look at T cell clonal expansion in alopecia areata. Patients on tofacitinib were biopsied at baseline and after 4 and 24 weeks of treatment, and several of the patients also had a later scalp biopsy. RNA was extracted with the PAXgene miRNA kit for fixed scalp, the miRNeasy kit for PBMCs, and the RNeasy kit for mouse skin. Overall results and qualifications from the work: Many expanded lesional clones persisted in scalp and blood during tofacitinib treatment, which may partly explain relapse after stopping treatment. Shared TCR sequences between patients were less evident than in mice, which may be partly attributable to HLA diversity in the patient population. With tofacitinib, both scalp clonality and the number of expanded CD8+ clones among the top 100 scalp clones went down significantly. Because the treated cohort was small and had only one nonresponder, larger studies are needed to examine links between baseline CD8+ expansion and response. Compared with normal scalp, lesional scalp, particularly in alopecia totalis/universalis, had higher clonality and more expanded CD8+ clones, which suggests antigenic drive. Unlike mouse skin, where gammadelta T cells dominate, normal human skin contains resident alphabeta T cells that get sequenced too, which complicates analysis of the scalp TCR repertoire.

Libraries were built with the immunoSEQ multiplex PCR assay. RNA was extracted from all samples and reverse transcribed into cDNA, which served as template for TCR sequencing. First-strand cDNA was synthesized using SuperScript III with a 2:1 mix of oligo-dT and random hexamers. A synthetic immune receptor repertoire was used to assess amplification bias, and residual bias was removed computationally. The source study handled its data this way. Raw reads were preprocessed to remove errors, and CDR3 was defined by IMGT conventions from the conserved cysteine to phenylalanine. Clonality was computed as 1 minus the Shannon entropy, with the entropy normalized by log2 of the number of productive unique TCRs. Whether scalp clones were CD4 or CD8 was inferred by matching scalp TCRbeta sequences against CD4 and CD8 repertoires sorted from blood. TCRdb re-hosts the immuneACCESS table, in-frame sequences only. Its copies lack some clones; in the studies checked, an unresolved V gene accounts for under half of them, and the cause for the rest is not known. That table supplies the V and J calls and clone size; D and trimming were determined from the DNA. This sample has about 200,000 clones in its table, and under 60% of those were observed once. The ten biggest clones cover 1.5% to 2% of the sample.

The time point label, as the study defines it: around 29 days on oral tofacitinib. According to the study, the label for this sample's treatment or condition signals: oral pan-JAK inhibitor, 5-10 mg twice daily. Lesional scalp punch biopsies and peripheral blood were obtained from alopecia areata patients. PBMCs were isolated by density centrifugation and stained for CD3, CD4 and CD8, and CD4+ and CD8+ T cells were sorted on a FACSAria. As concerns this clone: The clone's antigen remains unknown. The sample holds no much larger clone one base away, and base qualities are not on file.

A distance of 14 bases separates the germline ends of V and J, which lose 5 bases and 7 bases respectively. The germline V gene supplies CDR1 SGHTA and CDR2 FQGNSA. The CDR3 contains 13 residues, cysteine and phenylalanine counted. Just CDR3 DNA is preserved here, 39 bases in frame from base 1. The chain is assembled from TRBV7-2 and TRBJ1-2, with the D segment identity uncertain. The sample here was CD4+ T cells sorted from blood, taken at week 4, from a patient treated with tofacitinib. The sequence came from a human donor with alopecia areata. The CDR3 here reads CASSPDPKGGYTF. The DNA sequence follows: TGTGCCAGCAGCCCCGACCCGAAGGGTGGCTACACCTTC. Joined to the reference TRBV7-2 and TRBJ1-2 proteins, this CDR3 gives the full variable domain: GAGVSQSPSNKVTEKGKDVELRCDPISGHTALYWYRQSLGQGLEFLIYFQGNSAPDKSGLPSDRFSAERTGGSVSTLTIQRTQQEDSAVYLCASSPDPKGGYTFGSGTRLTVV.